This T cell receptor beta chain was identified during a study of CD8+ T cells in alopecia areata. Study at large: A regimen of oral tofacitinib, 5 to 10 mg twice daily, was given to treated patients.

RNA extraction was followed by reverse transcription into cDNA, which acted as the sequencing template. Profiling relied on immunoSEQ multiplex PCR, and the TCRdb table lists in-frame clones only, not all of them. The table has over 150,000 clones, 59% seen once; the top ten hold roughly 14%. Of note for this clone: The antigen is unknown.

PBMCs were stained for CD3, CD4 and CD8, and CD4+ and CD8+ T cells were sorted. Trimming pared 6 bases from V and 4 bases from J, leaving 18 bases between. This CDR3 has 15 amino acids. Germline V gene lookup returns CDR1 MNHEY and CDR2 SVGAGI. Whole-study results and caveats: With patients, TCR sharing proved less clear than in mice, a difference possibly related to HLA. Lesional scalp exceeded normal scalp in clonality, especially in alopecia totalis/universalis.

The sequence derives from a human donor with alopecia areata. The specimen comprised CD4+ T cells sorted from blood, sampled at week 0. The chain uses TRBV6-5 and TRBJ1-2; a weak D match, TRBD1 (6 bases). The CDR3 sequence: CASRPRDMIGYGYTF. DNA for the CDR3: TGTGCCAGCAGACCCCGGGACATGATCGGCTATGGCTACACCTTC.